The 16 T cell receptor beta chains presented below share a single source sample, sequenced in a study of early T cells in non-severe SARS-CoV-2 infection. TCRdb fed the 5' RACE reads into MiXCR, producing one record per CDR3 protein. The table records roughly 53,000 distinct CDR3 sequences, approximately 12% of them present only once. The sample consisted of whole blood, taken at baseline. These TCRs come from an adult who was a healthcare worker with PCR-confirmed SARS-CoV-2 infection or an uninfected control (not recorded which).

Only a few counts were recorded for this clonotype. This chain connects TRBV7-9 to TRBJ2-7; 8 nucleotides agree with TRBD1. Germline V CDR1 and CDR2: SEHNR, FQNEAQ (reference sequence). The trim removed 4 bases at V and 4 bases at J, leaving 9 bases unmatched. The CDR3 is 15 residues long. In nucleotides, the CDR3 is TGTGCCAGCAGCTCCCCGGGACAGGAGAGGTACGAGCAGTACTTC. Its protein product is CASSSPGQERYEQYF.

The chain couples TRBV4-3 to TRBJ1-1; D perhaps matches TRBD1 (5 bases). Germline-derived CDR1 and CDR2 are LGHNA and YSLEER. CDR3 length: 13 residues. The V end lost 0 bases, the J end lost 11 bases, and 13 bases lay between the germline ends. CDR3 in amino acids: CASSQDGRVKAFF. In DNA, the CDR3 is TGCGCCAGCAGCCAAGATGGCAGGGTTAAGGCTTTCTTT.

Ten or more counts support this clonotype. The chain recombines TRBV4-2 with TRBJ2-7; 7 bases agree with TRBD2. The CDR3 runs to 15 residues. The ends lost 4 bases at V and 0 bases at J; junction bases unmatched: 6. Germline values: CDR1 LGHNA, CDR2 YNFKEQ. CDR3 DNA sequence: TGTGCCAGCAGCCCCGACTGGGGGGGCTCCTACGAGCAGTACTTC. Amino acid sequence: CASSPDWGGSYEQYF.

Only a few counts were recorded for this clonotype. The chain recombines TRBV2 with TRBJ2-6; D might be TRBD1 (6 bases). Germline V gene lookup returns CDR1 SNHLY and CDR2 FYNNEI. Trimming shortened V by 4 bases and J by 0 bases, and 10 bases separated the two germline ends. This CDR3 has 16 residues. The DNA for the CDR3 is TGTGCCAGCAGTGGGACAGCACTCTCTGGGGCCAACGTCCTGACTTTC. As protein: CASSGTALSGANVLTF.

To note about this clonotype: This sequence may be a read error, since a much larger clone differs from it by one base. J is TRBJ1-3 and V is TRBV6-1; unclear D gene. The V gene's germline CDR1 is MNHNS and CDR2 SASEGT. The CDR3 loop spans 15 amino acids. The CDR3 DNA sequence: TGTGCCAGCAAGTCCCCCGGCTCCTCTGGAAACACCGTATATTTT. It encodes CASKSPGSSGNTVYF.

V is TRBV28 and J is TRBJ2-7; D is perhaps TRBD2 (5 bases). The CDR3 runs 11 residues. V was clipped by 10 bases and J by 4 bases, with 11 bases between them. The germline V gene encodes CDR1 MDHEN and CDR2 SYDVKM. DNA of the CDR3: TGTGCCATAGGACGGGAATACGAGCAGTACTTC. It yields the protein CAIGREYEQYF.

Written as DNA, the CDR3 is TGCAGTGCTAGTTTCCGGTCGGCCGGTGCCAAAAACATTCAGTACTTC. It is translated as CSASFRSAGAKNIQYF. The gene calls are TRBV20-1 and TRBJ2-4; no firm D call. There are 16 residues in the CDR3. Trimming took 3 bases from V and 1 from J, leaving 16 bases between them. The V gene's germline CDR1 is DFQATT and CDR2 SNEGSKA (reference sequence).

V and J are TRBV28 and TRBJ2-7, with D maybe TRBD1 (6 bases). CDR3 length equals 14 residues. V was clipped by 10 bases and J by 2 bases, with 18 bases between them. Germline loops: CDR1 MDHEN, CDR2 SYDVKM. The CDR3 is CATEDSWVTYEQYF. In DNA, the CDR3 is TGTGCCACCGAGGACAGTTGGGTAACCTACGAGCAGTACTTC.

This clonotype has a handful of counts. The chain uses TRBV27 and TRBJ2-2; D is unresolved. The CDR3 contains 14 residues. Germline V gene lookup returns CDR1 MNHEY and CDR2 SMNVEV (reference sequence). Trimming removed 6 bases from V and 5 bases from J, with 13 bases in between. The CDR3 here is CASRTRRWTGELFF. The CDR3 nucleotides read TGTGCCAGCAGAACTCGAAGATGGACCGGGGAGCTGTTTTTT.

V usage is TRBV5-4 and J usage is TRBJ2-1, with unresolved D. The CDR3 consists of 12 residues. CDR1 is SGHNT and CDR2 is YYREEE in the germline V gene (reference sequence). V lost 4 bases and J lost 7, with 9 bases in between. The CDR3 coding sequence is TGTGCCAGCAGCCGAGAAGGTAATGAGCAGTTCTTC. Its translation: CASSREGNEQFF.

A few counts support this clonotype. This rearrangement joins TRBV11-2 to TRBJ2-1; TRBD2 matches 8 bases. From germline, CDR1 is SGHAT and CDR2 FQNNGV. The CDR3 covers 15 residues. V shed 5 bases and J 1 base; nucleotides not matched to a gene: 4. The CDR3 protein is CASSPLAGSYNEQFF. DNA for the CDR3: TGTGCCAGCAGCCCCTTAGCGGGATCCTACAATGAGCAGTTCTTC.

The rearrangement links TRBV7-2 to TRBJ2-3; possibly TRBD2 for D (6 bases). There are 13 residues in the CDR3. V lost 5 bases, J lost 3 bases, and 9 bases lay in between. Germline loops: CDR1 SGHTA, CDR2 FQGNSA. This chain's CDR3 is CASSQRATDTQYF. CDR3 bases: TGTGCCAGCAGCCAGCGGGCTACAGATACGCAGTATTTT.

For the CDR3, the DNA is TGTGCCAGCAGTCCGCGGGACAGCCACTACGAGCAGTACTTC. Its protein product is CASSPRDSHYEQYF. This sequence joins TRBV12-3 or TRBV12-4 and TRBJ2-7; D is perhaps TRBD1 (7 bases). The CDR3 is 14 residues long. V was shortened by 5 bases and J by 3 bases, with 14 bases between the two germline ends.

A few counts support this clonotype. This sequence joins TRBV24-1 and TRBJ2-3, with D uncertain. V lost 5 bases to trimming and J lost 2 bases, with 7 bases between them. Germline V gives CDR1 KGHDR, CDR2 SFDVKD. CDR3 length: 13 amino acids. CDR3 residues: CATSGPDTDTQYF. The CDR3 DNA reads as TGTGCCACCAGTGGGCCGGACACAGATACGCAGTATTTT.

V usage is TRBV5-6 and J usage is TRBJ2-7; no firm D call. This CDR3 contains 14 residues. Germline V CDR1 and CDR2: SGHDT, YYEEEE. V shed 0 bases and J shed 5 bases, with 12 bases lying between them. The CDR3 region is CASSLDGRVDEQYF. In DNA form, the CDR3 reads TGTGCCAGCAGCTTGGATGGCCGAGTGGACGAGCAGTACTTC.

This clonotype was counted ten times or more. The rearrangement joins TRBV7-9 to TRBJ2-7; perhaps TRBD1 as D (5 bases). The CDR3 totals 17 residues. Germline CDR1 reads SEHNR; CDR2 reads FQNEAQ (reference sequence). V was pared by 4 bases and J by 1 base, with 20 bases between. The CDR3 sequence: CASSSAPFSDRSYEQYF. The CDR3 DNA reads TGTGCCAGCAGCTCAGCCCCGTTTTCAGACAGATCCTACGAGCAGTACTTC.